These 8 T cell receptor beta chains were all obtained from the same sample, sequenced in a study of T cell changes during pregnancy in multiple sclerosis. Repertoires were generated with immunoSEQ multiplex PCR, while TCRdb's copy carries only in-frame clones and drops some. The sample has approximately 45,000 clones, roughly 92% seen once. This material consisted of CD4+ T cells from peripheral blood mononuclear cells, taken in the first trimester of pregnancy. The receptor source for this set is a female donor with multiple sclerosis, enrolled in a pregnancy study.

The chain combines TRBV30 with TRBJ2-7; 10 bases fit TRBD1. Germline CDR1 is GTSNPN and CDR2 is SVGIG (reference sequence). Losses at the gene ends were 6 bases for V and 4 bases for J; bases not matched to a gene: 6. The CDR3 has 13 residues. The CDR3: CACGDRGSYEQYF. In nucleotides, the CDR3 is TGTGCCTGTGGGGACAGGGGAAGTTACGAGCAGTACTTC.

This sequence joins TRBV7-9 and TRBJ2-7; TRBD1 matches at 11 bases. The germline CDR1 and CDR2 sequences are SEHNR and FQNEAQ (reference sequence). The trim removed 5 bases at V and 5 bases at J, leaving 8 bases unmatched. The CDR3 has 15 residues. The CDR3 spells CASSQMGQGDNEQYF. CDR3 coding DNA: TGTGCCAGCAGCCAAATGGGACAGGGGGATAACGAGCAGTACTTC.

The chain couples TRBV27 to TRBJ1-4; 7 bases match TRBD1. V shed 3 bases, J shed 4 bases, and the junction held 8 bases outside the gene matches. The CDR3 has 16 residues. The germline V gene encodes CDR1 MNHEY and CDR2 SMNVEV (reference sequence). The CDR3: CASSLAGGTLNEKLFF. As DNA, the CDR3 is TGTGCCAGCAGTTTGGCAGGGGGAACTCTTAATGAAAAACTGTTTTTT.

The gene calls are TRBV13 and TRBJ2-4; TRBD1 agrees at 8 bases. After removal of 0 bases from V and 3 bases from J, the junction contained 7 bases not matched to a gene. The CDR3 totals 17 residues. Germline lookup yields CDR1 PRHDT and CDR2 FYEKMQ (reference sequence). The CDR3 bases are TGTGCCAGCAGCTTAGGGGCGCGGACAGGGTTCAAAAACATTCAGTACTTC. It yields the protein CASSLGARTGFKNIQYF. Using reference TRBV13 and TRBJ2-4 for the parts outside the CDR3, the full variable domain is AAGVIQSPRHLIKEKRETATLKCYPIPRHDTVYWYQQGPGQDPQFLISFYEKMQSDKGSIPDRFSAQQFSDYHSELNMSSLELGDSALYFCASSLGARTGFKNIQYFGAGTRLSVL.

The rearrangement uses TRBV29-1 and TRBJ2-7; TRBD1 aligns across 8 bases. This CDR3 contains 13 residues. V lost 6 bases to trimming and J lost 5 bases; unmatched junction nucleotides: 9. Germline CDR1 reads SQVTM; CDR2 reads ANQGSEA. The CDR3 nucleotides are TGCAGCGTCAAACAGGGGGTCGTCGACGAGCAGTACTTC. Protein product: CSVKQGVVDEQYF.

This chain joins TRBV19 and TRBJ1-5; 7 bases are a match to TRBD1. Germline V lookup: CDR1 LNHDA, CDR2 SQIVND (reference sequence). The CDR3 runs 14 residues. The CDR3 DNA sequence: TGTGCGGTTAACAGGGGAGGAGTGAGTCAGCCCCAGCATTTT. It encodes CAVNRGGVSQPQHF.

The genes are TRBV5-1 and TRBJ2-5; the match to TRBD2 covers 8 bases. Germline V gene lookup returns CDR1 SGHRS and CDR2 YFSETQ. The J segment lost 2 bases and the V segment lost 3 bases, leaving 9 bases of the junction unmatched. The CDR3 spans 16 residues. CDR3 in DNA: TGCGCCAGCAGCTCAGGCGGGGGGTTAAAACAAGAGACCCAGTACTTC. Its translation: CASSSGGGLKQETQYF.

The chain is built from TRBV5-1 and TRBJ1-3, with D unclear. With 0 bases removed from V and 2 bases from J, the gap between germline ends came to 15 bases. Germline values: CDR1 SGHRS, CDR2 YFSETQ. The CDR3 has 17 amino acids. The DNA of the CDR3 is TGCGCCAGCAGCTTGGCCCCTCCAGGTCTCCCTGGAAACACCATATATTTT. Protein: CASSLAPPGLPGNTIYF. Using reference TRBV5-1 and TRBJ1-3 for the parts outside the CDR3, the full variable domain is KAGVTQTPRYLIKTRGQQVTLSCSPISGHRSVSWYQQTPGQGLQFLFEYFSETQRNKGNFPGRFSGRQFSNSRSEMNVSTLELGDSALYLCASSLAPPGLPGNTIYFGEGSWLTVV.